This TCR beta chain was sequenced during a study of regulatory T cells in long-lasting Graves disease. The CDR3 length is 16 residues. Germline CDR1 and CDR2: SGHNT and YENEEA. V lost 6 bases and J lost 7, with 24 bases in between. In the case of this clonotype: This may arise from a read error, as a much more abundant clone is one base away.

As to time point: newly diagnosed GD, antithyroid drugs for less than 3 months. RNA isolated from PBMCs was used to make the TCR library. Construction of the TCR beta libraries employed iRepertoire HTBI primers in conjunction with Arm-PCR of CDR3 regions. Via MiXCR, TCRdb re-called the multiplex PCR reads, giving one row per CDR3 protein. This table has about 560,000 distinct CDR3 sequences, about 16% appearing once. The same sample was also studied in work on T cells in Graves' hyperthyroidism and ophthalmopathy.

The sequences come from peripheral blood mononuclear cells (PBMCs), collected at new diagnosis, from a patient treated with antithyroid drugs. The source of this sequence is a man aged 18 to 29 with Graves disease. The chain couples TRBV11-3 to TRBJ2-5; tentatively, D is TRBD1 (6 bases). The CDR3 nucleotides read TGTGCCAGCAGTTACCCGTGGGGCAGGGGTGGGGGGACCCAGTACTTC. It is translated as CASSYPWGRGGGTQYF.